A selection of T cell receptor beta chains follows, all from one sample in a study of T cell repertoires in cytomegalovirus infection. TCRdb ran MiXCR on the reads and lists one entry per CDR3 protein. The table lists 300,000 or so distinct CDR3 sequences, 20% to 30% of them singletons, with approximately 12% in the top ten. No cognate antigen is known for these TCRs. This specimen consisted of cultured PBMCs, obtained from culture after CMV antigen stimulation. The receptors shown here come from a human donor in good health (CMV status not recorded). Some clones in this sample may be carry-over from other donors' samples. The CDR3 runs from the conserved cysteine through the conserved F or W. Fields, in order: J gene, V gene, clone size, D gene, CDR3 protein, CDR3 DNA. A D gene is named only where the DNA matches it firmly. Size is stated for part of the rows, as once, few or many counts, or as a class when the clone is expanded.

TRBJ1-1,TRBV6-5,NA,TRBD1,CASSDPGQGTPEAFF,TGTGCCAGCAGCGACCCGGGACAGGGGACGCCTGAAGCTTTCTTT
TRBJ2-3,TRBV30,many,NA,CAWSVGGFTDTQYF,TGTGCCTGGAGTGTTGGGGGGTTCACAGATACGCAGTATTTT
TRBJ2-7,TRBV28,few,NA,CASGNGVYEQYF,TGTGCCAGCGGGAACGGGGTATACGAGCAGTACTTC
TRBJ2-3,TRBV6-1,NA,TRBD1,CASRWTGVTDTQYF,TGTGCCAGCAGATGGACAGGGGTAACAGATACGCAGTATTTT
TRBJ2-5,TRBV5-4,few,NA,CASSLSSQETQYF,TGTGCCAGCAGCTTGAGCAGCCAAGAGACCCAGTACTTC
TRBJ2-1,TRBV5-1,once,NA,CASSLERATYNEQFF,TGCGCCAGCAGCTTGGAGCGGGCTACCTACAATGAGCAGTTCTTC
TRBJ2-3,TRBV7-8,NA,NA,CASSSDSGQQYF,TGTGCCAGCAGTTCCGACAGCGGACAGCAGTATTTT
TRBJ1-2,TRBV5-6,few,NA,CASSLEAVDYGYTF,TGTGCCAGCAGCTTGGAGGCGGTCGACTATGGCTACACCTTC
TRBJ2-1,TRBV4-3,few,TRBD2,CASSLAASGNNEQFF,TGCGCCAGCAGCCTGGCGGCTAGCGGGAACAATGAGCAGTTCTTC
TRBJ1-2,TRBV4-3,NA,NA,CASSQDLTAPYGYTF,TGCGCCAGCAGCCAAGATCTAACAGCTCCCTATGGCTACACCTTC
TRBJ2-1,TRBV12-5,once,TRBD2,CASGLASGSFYNEQFF,TGTGCTAGTGGTTTGGCGAGCGGGAGTTTTTACAATGAGCAGTTCTTC
TRBJ1-6,TRBV19,few,NA,CASRPGGQLNSPLHF,TGTGCCAGCCGCCCCGGGGGGCAGTTGAATTCACCCCTCCACTTT
TRBJ1-3,TRBV7-9,few,NA,CASTPPTPGTGNTIYF,TGTGCCAGCACCCCCCCGACCCCAGGGACTGGAAACACCATATATTTT
TRBJ1-2,TRBV6-2/TRBV6-3,few,NA,CASSYSYRTRRYYGYTF,TGTGCCAGCAGTTACTCGTATCGGACCCGGCGTTACTATGGCTACACCTTC
TRBJ2-5,TRBV7-3,NA,TRBD2,CASSSPSGQETQYF,TGTGCCAGCAGCTCCCCTAGCGGTCAAGAGACCCAGTACTTC